Presented here are 5 T cell receptor beta chains from one specimen sequenced in a study of T cell repertoires in cytomegalovirus infection. Which antigens these TCRs recognize remains unknown. MiXCR, run by TCRdb on the reads, gives a single entry per CDR3 protein. The sample has around 570,000 distinct CDR3 sequences, roughly 43% seen once; the top ten hold about 48%. The source was cultured PBMCs, collected from culture after CMV antigen stimulation. These receptors were taken from a human donor in good health (CMV status not recorded). Some clones in this sample may be carry-over from other donors' samples.

This rearrangement joins TRBV27 to TRBJ1-2; no clear D. Germline CDR1 MNHEY, CDR2 SMNVEV (reference sequence). The CDR3 loop spans 13 amino acids. Deletions cut 6 bases from V and 6 bases from J, with 14 bases between. CDR3 coding DNA: TGTGCCAGCAGGGGGTTCGGGCCAAATGGCTACACCTTC. Translating it yields CASRGFGPNGYTF.

This clonotype was observed a single time. The chain carries TRBV4-3 and TRBJ2-2; unclear D gene. The ends were cut back, 3 bases at V and 7 bases at J, with 12 bases in the middle. This CDR3 is 14 amino acids long. Germline-derived CDR1 and CDR2 are LGHNA and YSLEER. CDR3 bases: TGCGCCAGCAGCCAGACACCTGCCGTCGGGGAGCTGTTTTTT. Its protein product is CASSQTPAVGELFF.

This clonotype was seen only a few times. The rearrangement uses TRBV7-2 and TRBJ2-2; no reliable D call. CDR1 SGHTA and CDR2 FQGNSA come from the germline V gene. Trimming shortened V by 5 bases and J by 1 base, and 11 bases separated the two germline ends. The CDR3 runs 15 residues. The CDR3 spells CASSPDPLNTGELFF. CDR3 in DNA: TGTGCCAGCAGCCCAGACCCATTGAACACCGGGGAGCTGTTTTTT.

In this sample, this clonotype turned up a few times. This chain joins TRBV11-2 and TRBJ2-7; unclear D gene. Trimming took 5 bases from V and 2 from J, leaving 16 bases between them. The CDR3 covers 15 residues. The germline gives CDR1 SGHAT, CDR2 FQNNGV. In DNA form, the CDR3 reads TGTGCCAGCAGCCCCACCGGCAGCCGAACCTACGAGCAGTACTTC. Translating it yields CASSPTGSRTYEQYF.

This clonotype was counted between two and nine times. The rearrangement joins TRBV12-3 or TRBV12-4 to TRBJ1-6; D might be TRBD1 (5 bases). The CDR3 totals 14 residues. Trimming pared 7 bases from V and 7 bases from J, leaving 14 bases between. CDR3 DNA sequence: TGTGCCAGCACTGTGGGGGTACGGAATTCACCCCTCCACTTT. It translates to CASTVGVRNSPLHF.